The next 5 T cell receptor beta chains were all read from a single sample in a study of early T cells in non-severe SARS-CoV-2 infection. Using its own MiXCR run on the 5' RACE reads, TCRdb lists one record per CDR3 protein. The table records approximately 56,000 distinct CDR3 sequences, 8% to 13% of them present only once. The specimen sequenced was whole blood. The receptors were sampled from an adult who was a healthcare worker with PCR-confirmed SARS-CoV-2 infection or an uninfected control (not recorded which).

A few counts support this clonotype. The chain uses TRBV7-2 and TRBJ2-7, with D maybe TRBD2 (5 bases). The CDR3 sequence is 14 residues long. Germline V gene data show CDR1 as SGHTA and CDR2 as FQGNSA. Trimming removed 2 bases from V and 2 bases from J, with 10 bases in between. The CDR3 region is CASSLWTPPYEQYF. CDR3 nucleotides: TGTGCCAGCAGCTTATGGACTCCCCCCTACGAGCAGTACTTC. The full variable domain, in which reference TRBV7-2 and TRBJ2-7 provide the parts outside the CDR3, is GAGVSQSPSNKVTEKGKDVELRCDPISGHTALYWYRQSLGQGLEFLIYFQGNSAPDKSGLPSDRFSAERTGGSVSTLTIQRTQQEDSAVYLCASSLWTPPYEQYFGPGTRLTVT.

This clonotype appeared many times. The chain joins TRBV27 to TRBJ2-3; TRBD1 matches at 10 bases. The CDR3 sequence is 17 residues long. V shed 6 bases and J 4 bases; nucleotides not matched to a gene: 13. The germline V gene has CDR1 MNHEY and CDR2 SMNVEV (reference sequence). The CDR3 DNA follows: TGTGCCAGCAGCCCCCGGGAGACAGGGGGCATCGCAGATACGCAGTATTTT. Its translation is CASSPRETGGIADTQYF.

This clonotype was seen at least ten times. This chain joins TRBV6-2 or TRBV6-3 and TRBJ2-7, with D perhaps matching TRBD1 or TRBD2 (6 bases each). This CDR3 spans 15 amino acids. Germline V lookup: CDR1 MNHEY, CDR2 SVGEGT. Trimming took 6 bases from V and 3 from J, leaving 18 bases between them. CDR3 bases: TGTGCCAGCAGCATATCCGGGGGCAGTATCTACGAGCAGTACTTC. Protein product: CASSISGGSIYEQYF.

This clonotype was detected ten times or more. V gene TRBV10-1 combines with J gene TRBJ2-1; a weak D match, TRBD2 (5 bases). Per the germline V gene, CDR1 is WNHNN and CDR2 is SYGVQD (reference sequence). This CDR3 has 18 residues. Trimming stripped 3 bases from V and 0 bases from J, with 18 bases between. CDR3 bases: TGCGCCAGCAGTGATGACCCCAGCGGCCCCGGCTCCTACAATGAGCAGTTCTTC. Its protein product is CASSDDPSGPGSYNEQFF.

This clonotype was detected many times. The rearrangement links TRBV6-5 to TRBJ2-5; TRBD2 might be the D (6 bases). CDR3 length equals 13 residues. Germline CDR1 and CDR2: MNHEY and SVGAGI. The ends were cut back, 4 bases at V and 2 bases at J, with 8 bases in the middle. The DNA for the CDR3 is TGTGCCAGCAGTTTAGGACTACAAGAGACCCAGTACTTC. Translated: CASSLGLQETQYF.